Listed here is a single TCR beta chain. One end of the junction does not line up with germline, which may come from a read error. This specimen belongs to a study of blood T cell dynamics during melanoma immunotherapy. The time point is: week 3, after first cycle of checkpoint inhibitor. The protocol was immunoSEQ multiplex PCR, while the TCRdb copy is restricted to in-frame clones and leaves out a portion. This sample has 7,000 to 8,500 clones, with more than 75% found just once. The length of the CDR3 is 15 residues. Germline CDR1 KGHSH, CDR2 LQKENI. The receptor was derived from a human donor with melanoma. The sequencing used blood, collected from a patient treated with checkpoint blockade. The V call is TRBV18, the J call TRBJ1-1, with D unclear. CDR3 nucleotides: TGTGCCAGCTCTCCACGGACGGAGGGGAACACTGAAGCTTTCTTT. The encoded protein is CASSPRTEGNTEAFF. The whole variable domain, remainder taken from reference TRBV18 and TRBJ1-1, is NAGVMQNPRHLVRRRGQEARLRCSPMKGHSHVYWYRQLPEEGLKFMVYLQKENIIDESGMPKERFSAEFPKEGPSILRIQQVVRGDSAAYFCASSPRTEGNTEAFFGQGTRLTVV.